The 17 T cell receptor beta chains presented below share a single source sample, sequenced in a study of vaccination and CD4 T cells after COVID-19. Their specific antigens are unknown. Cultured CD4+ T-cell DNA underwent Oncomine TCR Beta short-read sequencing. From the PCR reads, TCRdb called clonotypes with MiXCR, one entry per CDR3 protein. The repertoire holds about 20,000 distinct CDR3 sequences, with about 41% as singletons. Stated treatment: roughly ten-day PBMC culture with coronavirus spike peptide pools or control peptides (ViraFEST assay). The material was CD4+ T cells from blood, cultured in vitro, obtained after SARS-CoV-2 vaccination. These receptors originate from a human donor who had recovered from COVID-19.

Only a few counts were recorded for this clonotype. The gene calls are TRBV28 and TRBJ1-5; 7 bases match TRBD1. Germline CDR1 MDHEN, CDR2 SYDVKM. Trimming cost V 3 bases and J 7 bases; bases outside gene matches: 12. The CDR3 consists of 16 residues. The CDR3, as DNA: TGTGCCAGCAGTTTTATGGAGGGGGCCACTCGACAGCCCCAGCATTTT. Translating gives CASSFMEGATRQPQHF.

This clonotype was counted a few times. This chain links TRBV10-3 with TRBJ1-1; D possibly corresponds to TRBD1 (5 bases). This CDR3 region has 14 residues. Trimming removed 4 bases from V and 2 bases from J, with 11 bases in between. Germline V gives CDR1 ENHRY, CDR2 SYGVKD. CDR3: CAISANQGNTEAFF. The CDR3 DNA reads TGTGCCATCAGTGCCAATCAGGGAAACACTGAAGCTTTCTTT.

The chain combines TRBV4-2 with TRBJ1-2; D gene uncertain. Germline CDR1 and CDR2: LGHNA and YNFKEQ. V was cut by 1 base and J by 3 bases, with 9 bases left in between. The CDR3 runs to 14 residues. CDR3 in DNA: TGTGCCAGCAGCCAAGCTTCCCTCGACTATGGCTACACCTTC. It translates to CASSQASLDYGYTF.

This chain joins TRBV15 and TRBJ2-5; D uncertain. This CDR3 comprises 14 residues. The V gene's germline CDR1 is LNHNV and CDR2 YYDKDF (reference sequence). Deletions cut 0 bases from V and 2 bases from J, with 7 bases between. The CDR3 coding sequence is TGTGCCACCAGCAGAGATAAGGCTCAAGAGACCCAGTACTTC. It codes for CATSRDKAQETQYF.

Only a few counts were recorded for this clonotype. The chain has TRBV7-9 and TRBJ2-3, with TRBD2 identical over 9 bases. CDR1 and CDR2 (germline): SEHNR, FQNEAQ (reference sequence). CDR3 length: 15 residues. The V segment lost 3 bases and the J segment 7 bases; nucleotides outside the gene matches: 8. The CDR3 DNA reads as TGTGCCAGCAGCTTGACTAGCGGATCGACGTATACGCAGTATTTT. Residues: CASSLTSGSTYTQYF.

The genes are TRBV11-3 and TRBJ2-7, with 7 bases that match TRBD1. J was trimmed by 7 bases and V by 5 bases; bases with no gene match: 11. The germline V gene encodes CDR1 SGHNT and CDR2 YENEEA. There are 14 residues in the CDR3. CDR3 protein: CASSRGQPTGEQYF. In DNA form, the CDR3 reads TGTGCCAGCAGCCGGGGACAGCCAACGGGGGAGCAGTACTTC.

The CDR3 region has the DNA TGTGCCAGTAGTTTGGACAGGGGCTCCTACGAGCAGTACTTC. It translates to CASSLDRGSYEQYF. The rearrangement links TRBV19 to TRBJ2-7; 9 nucleotides line up with TRBD1. The germline CDR1 and CDR2 sequences are LNHDA and SQIVND (reference sequence). This CDR3 comprises 14 residues. The V segment lost 5 bases and the J segment 0 bases; nucleotides outside the gene matches: 2.

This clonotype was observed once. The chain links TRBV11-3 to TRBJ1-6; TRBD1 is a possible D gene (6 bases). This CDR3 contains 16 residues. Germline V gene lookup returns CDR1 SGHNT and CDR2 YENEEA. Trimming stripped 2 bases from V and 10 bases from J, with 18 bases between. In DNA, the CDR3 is TGTGCCAGCAGCTTACGCCTCGGGACACAGGACTCACCCCTCCACTTT. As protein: CASSLRLGTQDSPLHF.

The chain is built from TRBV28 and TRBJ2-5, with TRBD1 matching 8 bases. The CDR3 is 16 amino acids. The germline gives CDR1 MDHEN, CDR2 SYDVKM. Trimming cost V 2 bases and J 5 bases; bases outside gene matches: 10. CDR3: CASSLQAPRGRETQYF. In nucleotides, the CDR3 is TGTGCCAGCAGTTTACAAGCCCCCAGGGGGCGGGAGACCCAGTACTTC.

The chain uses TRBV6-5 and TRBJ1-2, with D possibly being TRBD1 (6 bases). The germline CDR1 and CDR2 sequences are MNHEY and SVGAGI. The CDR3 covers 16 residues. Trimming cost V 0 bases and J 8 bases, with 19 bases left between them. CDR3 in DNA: TGTGCCAGCAGTTACTCGATATTGCCCGGGGGGGGCGGCTACACCTTC. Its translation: CASSYSILPGGGGYTF.

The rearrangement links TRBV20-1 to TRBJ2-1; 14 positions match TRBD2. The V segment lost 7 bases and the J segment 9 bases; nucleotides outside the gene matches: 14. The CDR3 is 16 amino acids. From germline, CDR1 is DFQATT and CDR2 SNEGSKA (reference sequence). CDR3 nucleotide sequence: TGCAGTGGCCAGATTCCGGGACTAGCGGGAGCGGGTGAGCAGTTCTTC. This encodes CSGQIPGLAGAGEQFF.

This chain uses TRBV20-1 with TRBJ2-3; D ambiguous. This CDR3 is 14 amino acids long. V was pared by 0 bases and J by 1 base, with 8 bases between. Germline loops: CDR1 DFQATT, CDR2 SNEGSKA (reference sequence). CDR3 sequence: CSARDLAGTDTQYF. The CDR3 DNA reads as TGCAGTGCTAGAGATCTGGCCGGCACAGATACGCAGTATTTT.

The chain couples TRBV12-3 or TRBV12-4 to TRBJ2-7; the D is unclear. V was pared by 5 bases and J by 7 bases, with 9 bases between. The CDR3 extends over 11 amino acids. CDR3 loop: CASSRRQEQYF. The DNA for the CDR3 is TGTGCCAGCAGTCGACGACAAGAGCAGTACTTC.

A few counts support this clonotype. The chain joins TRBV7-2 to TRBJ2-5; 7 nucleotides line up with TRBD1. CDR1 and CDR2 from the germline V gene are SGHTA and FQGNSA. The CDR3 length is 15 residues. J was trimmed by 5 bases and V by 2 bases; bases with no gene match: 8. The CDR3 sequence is CASSLMGQRIETQYF. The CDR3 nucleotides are TGTGCCAGCAGCTTAATGGGACAGCGGATCGAGACCCAGTACTTC.

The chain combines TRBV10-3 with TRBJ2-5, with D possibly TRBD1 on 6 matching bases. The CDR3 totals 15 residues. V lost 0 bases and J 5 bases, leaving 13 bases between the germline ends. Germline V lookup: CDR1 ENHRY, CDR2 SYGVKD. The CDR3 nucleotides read TGTGCCATCAGTGAGTCGCGACAGGTATCGGAGACCCAGTACTTC. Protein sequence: CAISESRQVSETQYF.

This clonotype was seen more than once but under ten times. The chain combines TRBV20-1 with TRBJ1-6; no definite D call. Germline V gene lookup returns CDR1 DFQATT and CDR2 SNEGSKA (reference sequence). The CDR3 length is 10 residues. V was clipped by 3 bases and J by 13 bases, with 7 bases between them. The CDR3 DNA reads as TGCAGTGCTAGCCCCTCTCCCCTCCACTTT. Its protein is CSASPSPLHF.

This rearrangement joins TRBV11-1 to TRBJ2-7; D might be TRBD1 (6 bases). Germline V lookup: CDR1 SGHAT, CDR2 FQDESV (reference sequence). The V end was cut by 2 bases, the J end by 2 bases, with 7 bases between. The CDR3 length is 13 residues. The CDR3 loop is CASSLKGAYEQYF. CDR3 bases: TGTGCCAGCAGCTTAAAGGGGGCCTACGAGCAGTACTTC.